These T cell receptor beta chains were read from a single sample in a study of T cells after yellow fever vaccination. MiXCR, applied by TCRdb to the 5' RACE reads, yields one record per CDR3 protein. The table records over 65,000 distinct CDR3 sequences, more than 10% of them present only once. The input for sequencing was CD8+ T cells not binding an NS4B(214-222) dextramer, sorted from PBMCs, taken roughly 20 days after the first yellow fever vaccination. These receptor sequences come from a man aged 18 to 30 who received the YFV17D yellow fever vaccine. CDR3s include the opening cysteine and the closing phenylalanine or tryptophan. D genes are given only for firm matches. For some rows the clone size is stated as once, few or many, or as a class when expanded; others skip it.

len: 12
j_gene: TRBJ2-1
v_gene: TRBV6-2/TRBV6-3
abundance: few
d_gene: NA
CDR3nt: TGTGCCACGTCTCGGCGCAGAAATGAGCAGTTCTTC
CDR3aa: CATSRRRNEQFF

len: 14
j_gene: TRBJ1-1
v_gene: TRBV5-1
abundance: NA
d_gene: NA
CDR3nt: TGCGCCAGCAGCTTGGTTAGGGAGAACACTGAAGCTTTCTTT
CDR3aa: CASSLVRENTEAFF

len: 14
j_gene: TRBJ2-3
v_gene: TRBV12-3/TRBV12-4
abundance: NA
d_gene: NA
CDR3nt: TGTGCCAGCAGTCCAAGCGGGAGCACAGATACGCAGTATTTT
CDR3aa: CASSPSGSTDTQYF

len: 13
j_gene: TRBJ2-5
v_gene: TRBV19
abundance: NA
d_gene: NA
CDR3nt: TGTGCCAGTAGTCGGGCCGGAGAAGAGACCCAGTACTTC
CDR3aa: CASSRAGEETQYF

len: 13
j_gene: TRBJ1-5
v_gene: TRBV20-1
abundance: few
d_gene: NA
CDR3nt: TGCAGTGCTTCGGAATGGGGCAATCAGCCCCAGCATTTT
CDR3aa: CSASEWGNQPQHF

len: 14
j_gene: TRBJ2-1
v_gene: TRBV11-2
abundance: few
d_gene: NA
CDR3nt: TGTGCCAGCAGTCCGCAGGGGGGCTACAATGAGCAGTTCTTC
CDR3aa: CASSPQGGYNEQFF

len: 15
j_gene: TRBJ2-3
v_gene: TRBV2
abundance: many
d_gene: NA
CDR3nt: TGTGCCAGCTACTGGCAGGGGGAGGCCACAGATACGCAGTATTTT
CDR3aa: CASYWQGEATDTQYF

len: 15
j_gene: TRBJ2-3
v_gene: TRBV6-4
abundance: NA
d_gene: TRBD2
CDR3nt: TGTGCCAGCAGTGTCCAGCGGGGGGGCACAGATACGCAGTATTTT
CDR3aa: CASSVQRGGTDTQYF

len: 15
j_gene: TRBJ2-3
v_gene: TRBV6-5
abundance: NA
d_gene: TRBD2
CDR3nt: TGTGCCAGCAGTTACTTTTCTAGCGGCTCAGATACGCAGTATTTT
CDR3aa: CASSYFSSGSDTQYF

len: 16
j_gene: TRBJ2-1
v_gene: TRBV7-9
abundance: few
d_gene: NA
CDR3nt: TGTGCCAGCAGCCCGTCCGGTATGTTCTCCTACAATGAGCAGTTCTTC
CDR3aa: CASSPSGMFSYNEQFF

len: 16
j_gene: TRBJ2-5
v_gene: TRBV10-3
abundance: NA
d_gene: TRBD1
CDR3nt: TGTGCCATCAGTGAGCCAGGGGGAATATACCAAGAGACCCAGTACTTC
CDR3aa: CAISEPGGIYQETQYF

len: 15
j_gene: TRBJ2-3
v_gene: TRBV11-1
abundance: few
d_gene: NA
CDR3nt: TGTGCCAGCAGCTTAGTACTGTCTAGCACAGATACGCAGTATTTT
CDR3aa: CASSLVLSSTDTQYF

len: 18
j_gene: TRBJ2-3
v_gene: TRBV4-2
abundance: many
d_gene: TRBD2
CDR3nt: TGTGCCAGCAGCCAAGATGTTGTGGGACTAGGTATTCAAGATACGCAGTATTTT
CDR3aa: CASSQDVVGLGIQDTQYF

len: 17
j_gene: TRBJ2-2
v_gene: TRBV7-9
abundance: NA
d_gene: TRBD2
CDR3nt: TGTGCCAGCAGCCCCCCGCGGGGGGGGACGAACACCGGGGAGCTGTTTTTT
CDR3aa: CASSPPRGGTNTGELFF

len: 14
j_gene: TRBJ2-7
v_gene: TRBV7-6
abundance: NA
d_gene: NA
CDR3nt: TGTGCCAGCAGCTTAGTAGGGGACGGCTACGAGCAGTACTTC
CDR3aa: CASSLVGDGYEQYF

len: 19
j_gene: TRBJ2-1
v_gene: TRBV7-6
abundance: few
d_gene: TRBD1
CDR3nt: TGTGCCAGCAGCTTAGTCGGCCTTAGGGGGCACAGCTCCTACAATGAGCAGTTCTTC
CDR3aa: CASSLVGLRGHSSYNEQFF

len: 19
j_gene: TRBJ2-3
v_gene: TRBV6-5
abundance: NA
d_gene: TRBD1
CDR3nt: TGTGCCAGCAGTTATGGGGTGGAGACAGGGGTAGGAGGCACAGATACGCAGTATTTT
CDR3aa: CASSYGVETGVGGTDTQYF

len: 14
j_gene: TRBJ2-1
v_gene: TRBV6-5
abundance: few
d_gene: TRBD2
CDR3nt: TGTGCCAGCAGACTGGGACTAGCGGCCAATGAGCAGTTCTTC
CDR3aa: CASRLGLAANEQFF

len: 14
j_gene: TRBJ2-5
v_gene: TRBV7-7
abundance: NA
d_gene: NA
CDR3nt: TGTGCCAGCAGCCTTACGACAGCCCAAGAGACCCAGTACTTC
CDR3aa: CASSLTTAQETQYF

len: 15
j_gene: TRBJ2-5
v_gene: TRBV21-1
abundance: many
d_gene: NA
CDR3nt: TGTGCCAGCAGCAGAGTCGGGGCCCCATTTAGGACCCAGTACTTC
CDR3aa: CASSRVGAPFRTQYF

len: 14
j_gene: TRBJ1-1
v_gene: TRBV20-1
abundance: few
d_gene: NA
CDR3nt: TGCAGTGCTAGAGATTCAGTCAACAACACTGAAGCTTTCTTT
CDR3aa: CSARDSVNNTEAFF

len: 12
j_gene: TRBJ1-1
v_gene: TRBV7-9
abundance: NA
d_gene: NA
CDR3nt: TGTGCCAGCAGCCCTGGCCACGGAGAAGCTTTCTTT
CDR3aa: CASSPGHGEAFF

len: 15
j_gene: TRBJ1-4
v_gene: TRBV10-3
abundance: few
d_gene: NA
CDR3nt: TGTGCCATCAGTGAGCTGACAGGTGATCCGGAAAAACTGTTTTTT
CDR3aa: CAISELTGDPEKLFF

len: 14
j_gene: TRBJ1-1
v_gene: TRBV27
abundance: once
d_gene: NA
CDR3nt: TGTGCCAGCAGTATCGGACACCTGAACACTGAAGCTTTCTTT
CDR3aa: CASSIGHLNTEAFF

len: 13
j_gene: TRBJ2-3
v_gene: TRBV4-1
abundance: NA
d_gene: TRBD2
CDR3nt: TGCGCCAGCAGCCATTTTAGCGGGGGTACGCAGTATTTT
CDR3aa: CASSHFSGGTQYF

len: 16
j_gene: TRBJ2-1
v_gene: TRBV19
abundance: NA
d_gene: TRBD2
CDR3nt: TGTGCCAGTAGTATAGAGCCGGGACTAGCATTCAATGAGCAGTTCTTC
CDR3aa: CASSIEPGLAFNEQFF

len: 14
j_gene: TRBJ2-7
v_gene: TRBV5-1
abundance: NA
d_gene: NA
CDR3nt: TGCGCCAGCAGCTTGTCGGCAACTCCGCACGAGCAGTACTTC
CDR3aa: CASSLSATPHEQYF

len: 16
j_gene: TRBJ2-5
v_gene: TRBV7-9
abundance: NA
d_gene: NA
CDR3nt: TGTGCCAGCAGACCCGCCCAGGACAGAGGGAGGCAGACCCAGTACTTC
CDR3aa: CASRPAQDRGRQTQYF

len: 18
j_gene: TRBJ2-2
v_gene: TRBV4-3
abundance: NA
d_gene: TRBD2
CDR3nt: TGCGCCAGCAGCCAAGATCATGTAGCGGGGTCCTCCACCGGGGAGCTGTTTTTT
CDR3aa: CASSQDHVAGSSTGELFF

len: 16
j_gene: TRBJ2-4
v_gene: TRBV7-2
abundance: NA
d_gene: TRBD1
CDR3nt: TGTGCCAGCAGCTTAGAAAGGGGGCTGGGCAAAAACATTCAGTACTTC
CDR3aa: CASSLERGLGKNIQYF

len: 12
j_gene: TRBJ2-1
v_gene: TRBV12-3/TRBV12-4
abundance: few
d_gene: NA
CDR3nt: TGTGCCAGCAGTTTAGTAGCATATGAGCAGTTCTTC
CDR3aa: CASSLVAYEQFF

len: 15
j_gene: TRBJ1-4
v_gene: TRBV24-1
abundance: few
d_gene: NA
CDR3nt: TGTGCCACCAGTGATAGGGGCCTGATGAATGAAAAACTGTTTTTT
CDR3aa: CATSDRGLMNEKLFF

len: 13
j_gene: TRBJ2-7
v_gene: TRBV12-3/TRBV12-4
abundance: few
d_gene: NA
CDR3nt: TGTGCCAGCAGTCAGACATTAACCTACGAGCAGTACTTC
CDR3aa: CASSQTLTYEQYF

len: 17
j_gene: TRBJ1-5
v_gene: TRBV6-2/TRBV6-3
abundance: NA
d_gene: NA
CDR3nt: TGTGCCAGCAGTTACCCGATTGGGGGCCCCGACAATCAGCCCCAGCATTTT
CDR3aa: CASSYPIGGPDNQPQHF

len: 16
j_gene: TRBJ1-6
v_gene: TRBV4-3
abundance: few
d_gene: NA
CDR3nt: TGCGCCAGCAGCCAAGTGTTTCGAACGGAGGTGGAGCCCCTCCACTTT
CDR3aa: CASSQVFRTEVEPLHF

len: 16
j_gene: TRBJ2-3
v_gene: TRBV5-1
abundance: few
d_gene: TRBD2
CDR3nt: TGCGCCAGCAGCTTGGCCGCGGGGGGGCCTGGAGATACGCAGTATTTT
CDR3aa: CASSLAAGGPGDTQYF

len: 16
j_gene: TRBJ2-2
v_gene: TRBV5-1
abundance: NA
d_gene: NA
CDR3nt: TGCGCCAGCAGCTTCCCTCCTACACCGAACACCGGGGAGCTGTTTTTT
CDR3aa: CASSFPPTPNTGELFF